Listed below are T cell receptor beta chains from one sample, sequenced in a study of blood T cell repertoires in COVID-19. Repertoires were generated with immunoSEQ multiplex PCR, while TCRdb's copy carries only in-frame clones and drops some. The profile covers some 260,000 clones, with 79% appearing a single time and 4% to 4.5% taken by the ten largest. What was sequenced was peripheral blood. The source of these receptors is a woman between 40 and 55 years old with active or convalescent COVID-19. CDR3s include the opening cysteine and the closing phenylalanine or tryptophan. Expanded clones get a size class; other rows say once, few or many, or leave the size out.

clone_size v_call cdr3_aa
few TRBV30 CAWSNRASTLHF
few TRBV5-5 CASSTGTEDGYTF
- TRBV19 CASRMGAVLNYGYTF
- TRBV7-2 CASSLDRGANQPQHF
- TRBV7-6 CASSLGIIAGGRDTQYF
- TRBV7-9 CASSFDRGRAFF
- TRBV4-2 CASSQVGGTEAFF
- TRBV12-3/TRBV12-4 CASRGLPNTEAFF
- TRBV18 CASSASADRDGTEAFF
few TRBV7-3 CASSPDRDQPQHF
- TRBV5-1 CASSLALAAGEQYF
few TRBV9 CASSASGGAINEQFF
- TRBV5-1 CASSPGTTTNEKLFF
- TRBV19 CASTGGGGSTGGYTF
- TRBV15 CATSRDRGSYNEQFF
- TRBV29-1 CSVFLQQNTEAFF
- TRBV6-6 CASSIGTGHQPQHF
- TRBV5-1 CASSLERGSNSPLHF
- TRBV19 CASSPRDSWTEAFF
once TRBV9 CASSAGGEQYF
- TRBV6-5 CASSLTGGVTEAFF
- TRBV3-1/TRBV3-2 CASSQDKAGGYYGYTF
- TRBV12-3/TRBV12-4 CASSRDRVSEQFF
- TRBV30 CAWGAGLLVGAQYF
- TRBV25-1 CASRGESVYGYTF
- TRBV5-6 CASSPMGGSYNSPLHF
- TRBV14 CASSQDHRGAVF
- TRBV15 CATSRDRDNKNIQYF
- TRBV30 CAWSGGDYGYTF
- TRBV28 CASTGLVNSPLHF
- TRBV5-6 CASSSLFQGVDSPLHF
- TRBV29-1 CSVDMGGRYEQYF
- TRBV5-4 CASSPPGGDEQFF
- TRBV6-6 CASSPSQGNEKLFF
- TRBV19 CASSVDSNYGYTF
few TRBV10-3 CAISVDREGAGGYTF
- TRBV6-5 CASRVGVQPQYGYTF
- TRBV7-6 CASSYLSGGAWNEQFF
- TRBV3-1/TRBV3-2 CASSRQGFYGYTF
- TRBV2 CACGGGRGNTEAFF
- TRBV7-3 CASSRQADYGYTF
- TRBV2 CASSRQGPEQFF
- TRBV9 CASSVAPTGGSHEQFF
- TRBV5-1 CASKPSTAGELFF
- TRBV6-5 CASTRGGGNEKLFF